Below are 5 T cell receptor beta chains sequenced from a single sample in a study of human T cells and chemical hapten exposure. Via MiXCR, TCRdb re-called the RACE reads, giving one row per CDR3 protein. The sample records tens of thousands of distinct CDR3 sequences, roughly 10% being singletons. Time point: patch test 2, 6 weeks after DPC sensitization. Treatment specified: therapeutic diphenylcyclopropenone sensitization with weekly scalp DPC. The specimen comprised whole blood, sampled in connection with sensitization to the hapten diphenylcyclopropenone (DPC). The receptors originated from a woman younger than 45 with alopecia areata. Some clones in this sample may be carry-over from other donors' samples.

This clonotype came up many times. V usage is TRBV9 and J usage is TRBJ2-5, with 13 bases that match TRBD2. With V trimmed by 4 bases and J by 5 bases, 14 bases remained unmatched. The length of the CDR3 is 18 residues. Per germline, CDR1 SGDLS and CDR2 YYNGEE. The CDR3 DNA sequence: TGTGCCAGCAGCCCCACCCGGGGACTAGCGGGATCGGGGGAGACCCAGTACTTC. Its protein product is CASSPTRGLAGSGETQYF.

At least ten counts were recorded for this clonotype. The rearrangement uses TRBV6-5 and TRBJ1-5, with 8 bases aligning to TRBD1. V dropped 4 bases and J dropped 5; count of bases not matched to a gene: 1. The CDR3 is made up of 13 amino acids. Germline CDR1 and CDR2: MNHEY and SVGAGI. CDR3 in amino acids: CASSLQGDQPQHF. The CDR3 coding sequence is TGTGCCAGCAGTTTACAGGGGGATCAGCCCCAGCATTTT.

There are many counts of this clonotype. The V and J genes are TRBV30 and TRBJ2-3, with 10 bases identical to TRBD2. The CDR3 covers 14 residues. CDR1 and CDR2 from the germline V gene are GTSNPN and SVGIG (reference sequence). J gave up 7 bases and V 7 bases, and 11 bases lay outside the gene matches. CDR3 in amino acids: CASTWASGRHTQYF. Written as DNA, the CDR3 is TGTGCCTCCACGTGGGCTAGCGGGAGACATACGCAGTATTTT. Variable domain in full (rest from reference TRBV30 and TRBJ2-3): SQTIHQWPATLVQPVGSPLSLECTVEGTSNPNLYWYRQAAGRGLQLLFYSVGIGQISSEVPQNLSASRPQDRQFILSSKKLLLSDSGFYLCASTWASGRHTQYFGPGTRLTVL.

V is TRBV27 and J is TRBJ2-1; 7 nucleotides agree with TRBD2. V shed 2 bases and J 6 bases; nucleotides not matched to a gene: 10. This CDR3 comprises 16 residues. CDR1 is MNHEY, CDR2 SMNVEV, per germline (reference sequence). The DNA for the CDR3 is TGTGCCAGCAGTTTAATTGGCGGGAGTAGTTTCAATGAGCAGTTCTTC. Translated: CASSLIGGSSFNEQFF.

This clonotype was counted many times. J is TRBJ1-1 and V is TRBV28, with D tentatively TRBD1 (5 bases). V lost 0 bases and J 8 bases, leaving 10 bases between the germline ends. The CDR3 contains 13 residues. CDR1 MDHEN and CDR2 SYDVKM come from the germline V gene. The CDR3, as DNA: TGTGCCAGCAGTTTATGGGGGCCATACGAAGCTTTCTTT. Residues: CASSLWGPYEAFF.